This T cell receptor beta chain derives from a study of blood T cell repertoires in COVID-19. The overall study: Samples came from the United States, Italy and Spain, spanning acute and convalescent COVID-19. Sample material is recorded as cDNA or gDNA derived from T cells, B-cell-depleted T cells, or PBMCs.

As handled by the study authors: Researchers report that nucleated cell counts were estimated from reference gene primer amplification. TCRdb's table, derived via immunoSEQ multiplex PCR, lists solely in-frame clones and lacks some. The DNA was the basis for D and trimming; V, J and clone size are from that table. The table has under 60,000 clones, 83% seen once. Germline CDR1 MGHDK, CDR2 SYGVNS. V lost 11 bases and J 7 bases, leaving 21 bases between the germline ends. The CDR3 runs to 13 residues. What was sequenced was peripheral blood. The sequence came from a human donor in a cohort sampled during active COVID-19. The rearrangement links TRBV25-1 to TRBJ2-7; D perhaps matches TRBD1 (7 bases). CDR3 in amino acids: CAHGGYRGREQYF. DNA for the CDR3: TGTGCCCACGGGGGATACAGGGGTCGGGAGCAGTACTTC.